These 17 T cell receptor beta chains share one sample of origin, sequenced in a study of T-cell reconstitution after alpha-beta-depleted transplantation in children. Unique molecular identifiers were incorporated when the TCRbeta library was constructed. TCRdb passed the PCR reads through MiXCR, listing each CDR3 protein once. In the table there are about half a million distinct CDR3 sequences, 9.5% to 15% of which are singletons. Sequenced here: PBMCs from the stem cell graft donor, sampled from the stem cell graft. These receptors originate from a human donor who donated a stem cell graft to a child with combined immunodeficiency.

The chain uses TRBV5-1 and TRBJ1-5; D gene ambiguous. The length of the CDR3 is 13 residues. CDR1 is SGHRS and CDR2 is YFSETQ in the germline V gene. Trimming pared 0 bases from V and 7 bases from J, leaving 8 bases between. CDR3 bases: TGCGCCAGCAGCTTGGTAAGCGGGCAGCCCCAGCATTTT. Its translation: CASSLVSGQPQHF.

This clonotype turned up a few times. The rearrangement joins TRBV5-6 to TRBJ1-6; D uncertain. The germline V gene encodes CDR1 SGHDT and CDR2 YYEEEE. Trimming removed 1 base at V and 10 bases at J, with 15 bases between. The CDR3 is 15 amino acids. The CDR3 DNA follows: TGTGCCAGCAGCTTGTCGCCAGGAGGAGGGTCACCCCTCCACTTT. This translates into CASSLSPGGGSPLHF. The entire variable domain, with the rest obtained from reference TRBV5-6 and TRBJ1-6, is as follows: DAGVTQSPTHLIKTRGQQVTLRCSPKSGHDTVSWYQQALGQGPQFIFQYYEEEERQRGNFPDRFSGHQFPNYSSELNVNALLLGDSALYLCASSLSPGGGSPLHFGNGTRLTVT.

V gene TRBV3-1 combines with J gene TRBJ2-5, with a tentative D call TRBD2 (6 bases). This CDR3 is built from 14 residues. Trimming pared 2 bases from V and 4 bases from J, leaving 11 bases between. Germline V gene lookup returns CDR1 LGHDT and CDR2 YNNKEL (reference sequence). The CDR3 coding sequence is TGTGCCAGCAGCCAATGGGAGGAGGGAGAGACCCAGTACTTC. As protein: CASSQWEEGETQYF.

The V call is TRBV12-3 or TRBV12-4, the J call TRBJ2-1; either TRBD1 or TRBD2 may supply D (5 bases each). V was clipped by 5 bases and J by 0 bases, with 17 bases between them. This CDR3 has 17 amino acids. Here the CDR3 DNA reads TGTGCCAGCAGTCCCTTGGGGGAGATGACCTCCTACAATGAGCAGTTCTTC. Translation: CASSPLGEMTSYNEQFF.

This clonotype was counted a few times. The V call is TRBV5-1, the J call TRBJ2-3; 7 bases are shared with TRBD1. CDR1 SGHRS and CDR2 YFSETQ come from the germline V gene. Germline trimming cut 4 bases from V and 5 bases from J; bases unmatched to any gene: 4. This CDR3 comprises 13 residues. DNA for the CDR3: TGCGCCAGCAGCGTAGGACAGGAAGATACGCAGTATTTT. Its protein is CASSVGQEDTQYF. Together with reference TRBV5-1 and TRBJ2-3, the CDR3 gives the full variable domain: KAGVTQTPRYLIKTRGQQVTLSCSPISGHRSVSWYQQTPGQGLQFLFEYFSETQRNKGNFPGRFSGRQFSNSRSEMNVSTLELGDSALYLCASSVGQEDTQYFGPGTRLTVL.

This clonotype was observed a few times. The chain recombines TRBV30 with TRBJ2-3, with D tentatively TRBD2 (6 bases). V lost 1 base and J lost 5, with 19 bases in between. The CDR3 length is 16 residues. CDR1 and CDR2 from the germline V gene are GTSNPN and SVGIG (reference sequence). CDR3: CAWSAGLTKGVDTQYF. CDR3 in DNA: TGTGCCTGGAGTGCGGGACTTACAAAGGGCGTAGATACGCAGTATTTT.

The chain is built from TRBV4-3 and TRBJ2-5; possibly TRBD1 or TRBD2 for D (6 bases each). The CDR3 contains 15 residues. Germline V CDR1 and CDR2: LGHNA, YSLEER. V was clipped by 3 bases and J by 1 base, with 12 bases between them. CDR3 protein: CASSHVRGPQETQYF. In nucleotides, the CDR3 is TGCGCCAGCAGCCATGTACGGGGGCCCCAAGAGACCCAGTACTTC.

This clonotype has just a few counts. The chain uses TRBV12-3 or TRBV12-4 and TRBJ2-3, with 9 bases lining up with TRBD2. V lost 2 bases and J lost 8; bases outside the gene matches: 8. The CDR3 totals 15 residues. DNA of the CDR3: TGTGCCAGCAGTTTACAAGCGGGGGGCCGACCTACGCAGTATTTT. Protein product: CASSLQAGGRPTQYF.

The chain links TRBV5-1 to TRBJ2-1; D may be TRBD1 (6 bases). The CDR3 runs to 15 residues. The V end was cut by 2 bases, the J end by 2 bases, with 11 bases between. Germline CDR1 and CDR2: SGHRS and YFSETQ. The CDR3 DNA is TGCGCCAGCAGCTTACACAGGGAAACCTACAATGAGCAGTTCTTC. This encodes CASSLHRETYNEQFF.

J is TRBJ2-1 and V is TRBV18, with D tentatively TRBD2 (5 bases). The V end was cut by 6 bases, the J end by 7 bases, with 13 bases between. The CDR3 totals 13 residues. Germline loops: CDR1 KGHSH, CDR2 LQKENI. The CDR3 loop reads CASSLDFRNEQFF. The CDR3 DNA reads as TGTGCCAGCTCTTTGGACTTTAGGAATGAGCAGTTCTTC.

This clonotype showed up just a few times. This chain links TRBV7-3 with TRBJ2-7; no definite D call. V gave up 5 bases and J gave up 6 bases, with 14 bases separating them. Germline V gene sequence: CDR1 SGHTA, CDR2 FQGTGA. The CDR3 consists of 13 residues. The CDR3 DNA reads TGTGCCAGCAGCCCCCGACCTCTCTCCGAGCAGTACTTC. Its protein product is CASSPRPLSEQYF.

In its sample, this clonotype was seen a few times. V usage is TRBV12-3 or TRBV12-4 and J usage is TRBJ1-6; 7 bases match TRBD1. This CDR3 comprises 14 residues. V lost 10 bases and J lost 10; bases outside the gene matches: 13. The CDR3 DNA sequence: TGTGCCACCGCCCAAGGGGGCGTTGGGTCACCCCTCCACTTT. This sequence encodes CATAQGGVGSPLHF.

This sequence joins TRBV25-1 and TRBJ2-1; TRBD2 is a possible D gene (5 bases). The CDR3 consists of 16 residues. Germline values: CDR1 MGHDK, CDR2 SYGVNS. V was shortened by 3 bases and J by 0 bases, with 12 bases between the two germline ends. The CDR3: CASSDLTGSSYNEQFF. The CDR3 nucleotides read TGTGCCAGCAGTGACTTAACGGGGAGCTCCTACAATGAGCAGTTCTTC.

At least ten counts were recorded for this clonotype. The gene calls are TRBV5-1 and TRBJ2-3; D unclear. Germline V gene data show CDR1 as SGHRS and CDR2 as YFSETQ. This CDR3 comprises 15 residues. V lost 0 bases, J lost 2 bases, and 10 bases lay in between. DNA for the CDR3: TGCGCCAGCAGCTTGGACAGTTTTACCACAGATACGCAGTATTTT. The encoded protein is CASSLDSFTTDTQYF.

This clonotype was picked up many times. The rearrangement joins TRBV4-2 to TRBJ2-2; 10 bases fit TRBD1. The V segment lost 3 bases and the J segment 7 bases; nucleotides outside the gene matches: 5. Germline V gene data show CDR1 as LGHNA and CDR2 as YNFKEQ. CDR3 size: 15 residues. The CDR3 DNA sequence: TGTGCCAGCAGCCAGGGGACAGGGGACATCGGGGAGCTGTTTTTT. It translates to CASSQGTGDIGELFF.

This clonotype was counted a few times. The DNA for the CDR3 is TGTGCCACCAGCAGAGATCTCACTAGCGGGGTGAGCTCCTACAATGAGCAGTTCTTC. Amino acid sequence: CATSRDLTSGVSSYNEQFF. The gene calls are TRBV15 and TRBJ2-1, with 10 bases fitting TRBD2. This CDR3 region has 19 residues. Per germline, CDR1 LNHNV and CDR2 YYDKDF (reference sequence). Trimming took 0 bases from V and 0 from J; bases not matched to a gene: 8.

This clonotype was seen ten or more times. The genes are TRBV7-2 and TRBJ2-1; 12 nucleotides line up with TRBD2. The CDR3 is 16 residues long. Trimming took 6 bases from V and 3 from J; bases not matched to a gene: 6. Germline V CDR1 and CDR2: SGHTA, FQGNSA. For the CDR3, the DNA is TGTGCCAGCAGGGCCCTGACTAGCGGGAGCTACAATGAGCAGTTCTTC. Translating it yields CASRALTSGSYNEQFF.